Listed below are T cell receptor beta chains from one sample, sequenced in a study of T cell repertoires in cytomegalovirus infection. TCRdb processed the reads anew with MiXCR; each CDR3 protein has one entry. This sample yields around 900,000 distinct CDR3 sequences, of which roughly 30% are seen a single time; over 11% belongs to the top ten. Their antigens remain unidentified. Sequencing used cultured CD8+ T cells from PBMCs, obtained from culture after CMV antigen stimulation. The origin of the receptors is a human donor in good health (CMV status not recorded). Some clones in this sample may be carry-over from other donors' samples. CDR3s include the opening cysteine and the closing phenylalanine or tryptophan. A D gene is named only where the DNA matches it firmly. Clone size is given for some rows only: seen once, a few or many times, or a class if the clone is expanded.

CDR3 DNA: TGTGCCACCAGCAGAGATTTAGGGCTGCACAATGAGCAGTTCTTC
CDR3 protein: CATSRDLGLHNEQFF
J gene: TRBJ2-1
clone size: NA
V gene: TRBV15
D gene: NA

CDR3 DNA: TGTGCCAGCAGCTTAGTACAGGGGATCTACAATGAGCAGTTCTTC
CDR3 protein: CASSLVQGIYNEQFF
J gene: TRBJ2-1
clone size: many
V gene: TRBV7-6
D gene: TRBD1

CDR3 DNA: TGTGCCAGCAGTAGAGGACGGGTGAAGCGCTCTAATGAAAAACTGTTTTTT
CDR3 protein: CASSRGRVKRSNEKLFF
J gene: TRBJ1-4
clone size: few
V gene: TRBV12-3/TRBV12-4
D gene: NA

CDR3 DNA: TGTGCCAGTAGGACAGGTGTCTATGGCTACACCTTC
CDR3 protein: CASRTGVYGYTF
J gene: TRBJ1-2
clone size: few
V gene: TRBV19
D gene: NA

CDR3 DNA: TGTGCCAGTATCACAGGGGGTCATGGTGAAGCTTTCTTT
CDR3 protein: CASITGGHGEAFF
J gene: TRBJ1-1
clone size: few
V gene: TRBV6-6
D gene: TRBD1

CDR3 DNA: TGTGCCAGCAGGGGACCCGCCGGGGAGCTGTTTTTT
CDR3 protein: CASRGPAGELFF
J gene: TRBJ2-2
clone size: few
V gene: TRBV28
D gene: NA

CDR3 DNA: TGCGCCAGCAGCCAAGATTTAAACGGTGAAGCTTTCTTT
CDR3 protein: CASSQDLNGEAFF
J gene: TRBJ1-1
clone size: NA
V gene: TRBV4-3
D gene: NA

CDR3 DNA: TGTGCCAGCAGAGAGGACAGCTCCTATAATTCACCCCTCCACTTT
CDR3 protein: CASREDSSYNSPLHF
J gene: TRBJ1-6
clone size: NA
V gene: TRBV2
D gene: NA

CDR3 DNA: TGCGCCAGCAGCGACGGGGTTGTCGGGAACACTGAAGCTTTCTTT
CDR3 protein: CASSDGVVGNTEAFF
J gene: TRBJ1-1
clone size: NA
V gene: TRBV5-1
D gene: NA

CDR3 DNA: TGTGCCAGCAGCTTAGCTGGGAGGGAATCACCCCTCCACTTT
CDR3 protein: CASSLAGRESPLHF
J gene: TRBJ1-6
clone size: many
V gene: TRBV7-8
D gene: NA

CDR3 DNA: TGCGCCAGCAGCCAAGACAGGGACCATCAGCCCCAGCATTTT
CDR3 protein: CASSQDRDHQPQHF
J gene: TRBJ1-5
clone size: NA
V gene: TRBV4-3
D gene: NA

CDR3 DNA: TGTGCCAGCAGCTCCTTAGATTCAACTAATGAAAAACTGTTTTTT
CDR3 protein: CASSSLDSTNEKLFF
J gene: TRBJ1-4
clone size: few
V gene: TRBV7-9
D gene: NA

CDR3 DNA: TGTGCCAGTAGTCCTTTAACGGGGGCTAACACCGGGGAGCTGTTTTTT
CDR3 protein: CASSPLTGANTGELFF
J gene: TRBJ2-2
clone size: NA
V gene: TRBV19
D gene: NA

CDR3 DNA: TGTGCCAGCAGTTACCTCTCGGGAAGAGGCGCTGTTTTAGGCAATCAGCCCCAGCATTTT
CDR3 protein: CASSYLSGRGAVLGNQPQHF
J gene: TRBJ1-5
clone size: few
V gene: TRBV6-2/TRBV6-3
D gene: NA

CDR3 DNA: TGTGCCAGCAGTTTATCCCCGGGGGCCTCCTCGAACAATAAGCAGTTCTTC
CDR3 protein: CASSLSPGASSNNKQFF
J gene: TRBJ2-1
clone size: NA
V gene: TRBV27
D gene: NA

CDR3 DNA: TGTGCCAGCAGCACAGGGGGCCCCGACGGCACTGAAGCTTTCTTT
CDR3 protein: CASSTGGPDGTEAFF
J gene: TRBJ1-1
clone size: few
V gene: TRBV12-3/TRBV12-4
D gene: TRBD1

CDR3 DNA: TGTGCCAGCAGATCCACATGGGGGGCCTACGAGCAGTACTTC
CDR3 protein: CASRSTWGAYEQYF
J gene: TRBJ2-7
clone size: NA
V gene: TRBV6-5
D gene: NA

CDR3 DNA: TGTGCCAGCAGCTTACAATGGGGACAAGCCAACAATGAGCAGTTCTTC
CDR3 protein: CASSLQWGQANNEQFF
J gene: TRBJ2-1
clone size: NA
V gene: TRBV5-5
D gene: NA

CDR3 DNA: TGTGCCAGCAGTGGACCTAACTTTGAAGCTTTCTTT
CDR3 protein: CASSGPNFEAFF
J gene: TRBJ1-1
clone size: NA
V gene: TRBV12-3/TRBV12-4
D gene: NA

CDR3 DNA: TGTGCCAGCACCCCGAGCGGGGGGGCTGCCGATACGCAGTATTTT
CDR3 protein: CASTPSGGAADTQYF
J gene: TRBJ2-3
clone size: NA
V gene: TRBV7-2
D gene: TRBD2

CDR3 DNA: TGTGCCAGCAGCATGACAGGGTACACCGGGGAGCTGTTTTTT
CDR3 protein: CASSMTGYTGELFF
J gene: TRBJ2-2
clone size: NA
V gene: TRBV28
D gene: TRBD1

CDR3 DNA: TGCGCCAGCAGCTCGGACAGGAAAACCTCTGGAAACACCATATATTTT
CDR3 protein: CASSSDRKTSGNTIYF
J gene: TRBJ1-3
clone size: few
V gene: TRBV5-1
D gene: TRBD1

CDR3 DNA: TGTGCCAGCAGCTCCCGACCTTGGGGAGAGACCCAGTACTTC
CDR3 protein: CASSSRPWGETQYF
J gene: TRBJ2-5
clone size: few
V gene: TRBV11-2
D gene: NA

CDR3 DNA: TGTGCCAGCAGACCCAGCCGGGGAGGTGTCGATGAGCAGTTCTTC
CDR3 protein: CASRPSRGGVDEQFF
J gene: TRBJ2-1
clone size: few
V gene: TRBV7-9
D gene: NA

CDR3 DNA: TGCAGTGCTGTCCGGGGACTCCTCAATGAGCAGTTCTTC
CDR3 protein: CSAVRGLLNEQFF
J gene: TRBJ2-1
clone size: NA
V gene: TRBV20-1
D gene: NA

CDR3 DNA: TGTGCCAGCAGTTCGCTAATGTCGTCCGTTACAGCCACAAATACGCAGTATTTT
CDR3 protein: CASSSLMSSVTATNTQYF
J gene: TRBJ2-3
clone size: NA
V gene: TRBV12-3/TRBV12-4
D gene: NA

CDR3 DNA: TGTGCGATCGCCACTTCCTGGGGGCAGATCTCCGAGCAGTACTTC
CDR3 protein: CAIATSWGQISEQYF
J gene: TRBJ2-7
clone size: few
V gene: TRBV2
D gene: NA

CDR3 DNA: TGTGCCAGCAGCCAAAAACGACAGGCTGGGCAGCCCCAGCATTTT
CDR3 protein: CASSQKRQAGQPQHF
J gene: TRBJ1-5
clone size: many
V gene: TRBV7-8
D gene: NA

CDR3 DNA: TGTGCCAGTAGTGCCGACTTAGGTGGGAATCAGCCCCAGCATTTT
CDR3 protein: CASSADLGGNQPQHF
J gene: TRBJ1-5
clone size: NA
V gene: TRBV19
D gene: NA

CDR3 DNA: TGTGCCAGTAAGGGGGTAGGGCGCAATCAGCCCCAGCATTTT
CDR3 protein: CASKGVGRNQPQHF
J gene: TRBJ1-5
clone size: NA
V gene: TRBV19
D gene: NA

CDR3 DNA: TGTGCCAGCAGGGATCCGGGACAGGGTTACAATGAGCAGTTCTTC
CDR3 protein: CASRDPGQGYNEQFF
J gene: TRBJ2-1
clone size: NA
V gene: TRBV2
D gene: TRBD1

CDR3 DNA: TGTGCCAGCAGCTTAGTAATATCATGGCAGTTCTTC
CDR3 protein: CASSLVISWQFF
J gene: TRBJ2-1
clone size: NA
V gene: TRBV7-4
D gene: NA

CDR3 DNA: TGTGCCAGCAGTTACTCGCGGGGGGCGATATACAATGAGCAGTTCTTC
CDR3 protein: CASSYSRGAIYNEQFF
J gene: TRBJ2-1
clone size: NA
V gene: TRBV6-2/TRBV6-3
D gene: TRBD2

CDR3 DNA: TGTGCCAGCAGTTTAGCGGGCGGACGGCAGGACACTGAAGCTTTCTTT
CDR3 protein: CASSLAGGRQDTEAFF
J gene: TRBJ1-1
clone size: NA
V gene: TRBV27
D gene: NA

CDR3 DNA: TGCGCCAGCAGCTTGGAGAAGGGGGTGGATGAGCAGTTCTTC
CDR3 protein: CASSLEKGVDEQFF
J gene: TRBJ2-1
clone size: NA
V gene: TRBV5-1
D gene: NA

CDR3 DNA: TGTGCCAGCAGCTTAGAATTAGACGGCGGGGGCACCGGGGAGCTGTTTTTT
CDR3 protein: CASSLELDGGGTGELFF
J gene: TRBJ2-2
clone size: many
V gene: TRBV7-6
D gene: TRBD2

CDR3 DNA: TGTGCCAGCAGCCCACGGTTCGGGGGCGCGGGGTATGGCTACACCTTC
CDR3 protein: CASSPRFGGAGYGYTF
J gene: TRBJ1-2
clone size: NA
V gene: TRBV5-6
D gene: NA

CDR3 DNA: TGTGCCAGCAGTTCTCCGGGACAGGGTTATGAAAAACTGTTTTTT
CDR3 protein: CASSSPGQGYEKLFF
J gene: TRBJ1-4
clone size: NA
V gene: TRBV6-2/TRBV6-3
D gene: TRBD1

CDR3 DNA: TGTGCCAGCAGTCCAGTTTTAGGTAGCACCGGGGAGCTGTTTTTT
CDR3 protein: CASSPVLGSTGELFF
J gene: TRBJ2-2
clone size: few
V gene: TRBV12-3/TRBV12-4
D gene: NA

CDR3 DNA: TGCGCCAGCAGCCACCCCGGAGCTGGCGGGGAAGAGACCCAGTACTTC
CDR3 protein: CASSHPGAGGEETQYF
J gene: TRBJ2-5
clone size: NA
V gene: TRBV4-1
D gene: NA

CDR3 DNA: TGTGCCAGCAGCCAAGGCCCCGAAAAGGGGGCTTTCTTT
CDR3 protein: CASSQGPEKGAFF
J gene: TRBJ1-1
clone size: many
V gene: TRBV4-2
D gene: NA

CDR3 DNA: TGTGCCAGCAGCAGCACGGGACTACGGGGACTAGAGACCCAGTACTTC
CDR3 protein: CASSSTGLRGLETQYF
J gene: TRBJ2-5
clone size: many
V gene: TRBV7-3
D gene: TRBD2

CDR3 DNA: TGTGCCAGCAGCGACCGGGCCCCGGCTGGAAACACCATATATTTT
CDR3 protein: CASSDRAPAGNTIYF
J gene: TRBJ1-3
clone size: few
V gene: TRBV7-3
D gene: NA

CDR3 DNA: TGTGCCAGCAGCACGCCGGACAGCCCCTACGAGCAGTACTTC
CDR3 protein: CASSTPDSPYEQYF
J gene: TRBJ2-7
clone size: NA
V gene: TRBV7-8
D gene: NA

CDR3 DNA: TGTGCCAGCAGTTTCAGGGGGGTTGGGTATGGCTACACCTTC
CDR3 protein: CASSFRGVGYGYTF
J gene: TRBJ1-2
clone size: few
V gene: TRBV28
D gene: TRBD1